This TCR beta chain was observed in a study of shared clonotypes between healthy human individuals. About 30,000 T cell genomes (roughly 190 ng DNA) went into each sorted-subset replicate. Profiled with immunoSEQ multiplex PCR; TCRdb holds only in-frame clones, not every one. The sample includes approximately 2.4 million clones, almost 96% of them seen just once. The CDR3 is made up of 14 amino acids. With 3 bases clipped from V and 4 bases from J, the junction kept 8 bases outside the gene matches. CDR1 SQVTM and CDR2 ANQGSEA come from the germline V gene. V is TRBV29-1 and J is TRBJ2-5, with 7 bases that match TRBD1. Sequencing used naive CD4+ T cells sorted from blood. Specified subset: CD45RA+ positively selected. This receptor was obtained from a man between 18 and 29 years old in good health. This CDR3 reads CSVDRGGLGETQYF. In nucleotides, the CDR3 is TGCAGCGTTGATCGAGGGGGCTTGGGAGAGACCCAGTACTTC.